These 20 T cell receptor beta chains originate from one sample sequenced in a study of graft-versus-host responses after intestinal transplantation. Measured with immunoSEQ multiplex PCR; TCRdb has only the in-frame clones, and not every one. In the table there are tens of thousands of clones, approximately 88% of which are singletons. These receptors' antigens are unknown. This specimen was unstimulated CD8+ T cells sorted from spleen or lymph node cells, taken before intestinal transplant. These receptors all come from a human donor who received an intestinal transplant.

The chain combines TRBV7-8 with TRBJ2-3, with 12 bases fitting TRBD2. Germline V CDR1 and CDR2: SGHVS, FQNEAQ. V trimming: 5 bases; J trimming: 0 bases; junction bases outside the gene matches: 9. CDR3 length: 18 amino acids. As DNA, the CDR3 is TGTGCCAGCAGCCATCCTAGCGGGAGGGCCCCTAGCACAGATACGCAGTATTTT. Translated: CASSHPSGRAPSTDTQYF.

CDR3 region: CATSREPGQGVYWNTGELFF. CDR3 nucleotides: TGTGCCACCAGCAGGGAACCGGGACAGGGGGTATACTGGAACACCGGGGAGCTGTTTTTT. This chain joins TRBV15 and TRBJ2-2; 11 bases match TRBD1. Losses at the gene ends were 3 bases for V and 1 base for J; bases not matched to a gene: 13. CDR3 length: 20 residues. Germline lookup yields CDR1 LNHNV and CDR2 YYDKDF (reference sequence).

This chain connects TRBV6-5 to TRBJ1-1, with a tentative D call TRBD1 (5 bases). V was cut by 5 bases and J by 0 bases, with 10 bases left in between. The CDR3 extends over 14 amino acids. Germline lookup yields CDR1 MNHEY and CDR2 SVGAGI. For the CDR3, the DNA is TGTGCCAGCAGTACCAGGGCTTTGAACACTGAAGCTTTCTTT. Translated, it gives CASSTRALNTEAFF.

The genes are TRBV6-5 and TRBJ1-1; D remains ambiguous. Germline loops: CDR1 MNHEY, CDR2 SVGAGI. The CDR3 has 13 amino acids. V lost 7 bases, J lost 1 base, and 10 bases lay in between. CDR3 amino acids: CASIESRNTEAFF. DNA of the CDR3: TGTGCCAGCATTGAGAGTAGGAACACTGAAGCTTTCTTT.

The CDR3 nucleotides read TGTGCCAGCAGCCAACAAGCCCCTACATTGACAGGGCGTTACGAGCAGTACTTC. Translation gives CASSQQAPTLTGRYEQYF. The chain employs TRBV4-2 and TRBJ2-7, with 7 bases that match TRBD1. The trim removed 2 bases at V and 4 bases at J, leaving 17 bases unmatched. Germline assignment: CDR1 LGHNA and CDR2 YNFKEQ. This CDR3 region has 18 residues.

The chain joins TRBV6-5 to TRBJ1-5, with 9 nucleotides matching TRBD1. In germline, CDR1 is MNHEY, CDR2 SVGAGI. CDR3 length equals 14 residues. With 2 bases clipped from V and 7 bases from J, the junction kept 3 bases outside the gene matches. CDR3 coding DNA: TGTGCCAGCAGTTACCGGGACAGGGACCAGCCCCAGCATTTT. This sequence encodes CASSYRDRDQPQHF.

This chain connects TRBV7-6 to TRBJ2-3; TRBD1 matches at 8 bases. The V gene's germline CDR1 is SGHVS and CDR2 FNYEAQ. The CDR3 spans 17 residues. The trim removed 5 bases at V and 2 bases at J, leaving 12 bases unmatched. As DNA, the CDR3 is TGTGCCAGCAGCCAAAGTCCCGGGACAGGCTACACAGATACGCAGTATTTT. This sequence encodes CASSQSPGTGYTDTQYF.

This clone was seen once. The J gene is TRBJ1-1, the V gene TRBV11-2; possibly TRBD1 for D (6 bases). The CDR3 covers 16 residues. V gave up 1 base and J gave up 4 bases, with 16 bases separating them. Per the germline V gene, CDR1 is SGHAT and CDR2 is FQNNGV. The CDR3 sequence is CASSLVSRGRGTEAFF. CDR3 nucleotides: TGTGCCAGCAGCTTAGTCTCCAGGGGTCGAGGCACTGAAGCTTTCTTT. The full variable domain, its missing parts supplied by reference TRBV11-2 and TRBJ1-1, is EAGVAQSPRYKIIEKRQSVAFWCNPISGHATLYWYQQILGQGPKLLIQFQNNGVVDDSQLPKDRFSAERLKGVDSTLKIQPAKLEDSAVYLCASSLVSRGRGTEAFFGQGTRLTVV.

The gene calls are TRBV21-1 and TRBJ1-3; the table calls TRBD1, which could not be checked here. TRBV21-1 is given as a pseudogene. This CDR3 spans 18 amino acids. In DNA form, the CDR3 reads TGTGCCAGCAGCAATTTGGTCCTCGACAGGACCTCTGGAAACACCATATATTTT. Translating it yields CASSNLVLDRTSGNTIYF.

The chain recombines TRBV25-1 with TRBJ1-1, with D hard to call. This CDR3 region has 14 residues. Germline V gene data show CDR1 as MGHDK and CDR2 as SYGVNS. With 1 base removed from V and 10 bases from J, the gap between germline ends came to 16 bases. CDR3: CASSEWGGRRGAFF. DNA for the CDR3: TGTGCCAGCAGTGAATGGGGAGGGCGGCGTGGAGCTTTCTTT.

The chain couples TRBV4-1 to TRBJ2-7, with TRBD2 identical over 7 bases. Germline V gives CDR1 MGHRA, CDR2 YSYEKL. With V trimmed by 1 base and J by 2 bases, 5 bases remained unmatched. The CDR3 contains 15 residues. The CDR3 loop reads CASSQGDYQTYEQYF. The CDR3 DNA is TGCGCCAGCAGCCAAGGGGACTACCAAACCTACGAGCAGTACTTC.

CDR3 region: CASGPLAGASYEQYF. The CDR3 nucleotides read TGTGCCAGCGGCCCACTAGCGGGAGCATCCTACGAGCAGTACTTC. V is TRBV5-6 and J is TRBJ2-7; 11 positions agree with TRBD2. The V gene's germline CDR1 is SGHDT and CDR2 YYEEEE. There are 15 residues in the CDR3. The junction had 7 bases not matched to a gene; V was cut back by 7 bases and J by 1 base.

This chain links TRBV29-1 with TRBJ2-1; no clear D gene. The ends were cut back, 6 bases at V and 0 bases at J, with 12 bases in the middle. The CDR3 runs to 14 residues. Germline V gene data show CDR1 as SQVTM and CDR2 as ANQGSEA. CDR3 loop: CSVVGDDSYNEQFF. The CDR3 DNA sequence: TGCAGCGTCGTGGGCGATGACTCCTACAATGAGCAGTTCTTC.

V and J are TRBV7-9 and TRBJ2-5; 8 bases are a match to TRBD1. Trimming cost V 1 base and J 1 base; bases outside gene matches: 2. Germline loops: CDR1 SEHNR, CDR2 FQNEAQ (reference sequence). The CDR3 covers 15 residues. The CDR3 nucleotides read TGTGCCAGCAGCTTAGAAGACAGGGGCCAAGAGACCCAGTACTTC. Protein: CASSLEDRGQETQYF.

The chain is built from TRBV5-4 and TRBJ1-1; possibly TRBD1 for D (5 bases). Germline CDR1 SGHNT, CDR2 YYREEE (reference sequence). The CDR3 is 11 amino acids. V was pared by 6 bases and J by 8 bases, with 11 bases between. CDR3 protein: CASTIGAEAFF. For the CDR3, the DNA is TGTGCCAGCACCATAGGGGCAGAAGCTTTCTTT.

The chain recombines TRBV10-3 with TRBJ2-1, with TRBD1 identical over 8 bases. The V gene's germline CDR1 is ENHRY and CDR2 SYGVKD. This CDR3 region has 15 residues. Unmatched junction bases numbered 8, after V lost 8 bases and J lost 2 bases. CDR3 nucleotides: TGTGCCATCCGGACAGGGTCCCGGGCCTACAATGAGCAGTTCTTC. Its protein product is CAIRTGSRAYNEQFF.

A single count supports this clone. The J gene is TRBJ1-3, the V gene TRBV4-1; 9 positions agree with TRBD1. Losses at the gene ends were 2 bases for V and 3 bases for J; bases not matched to a gene: 8. Germline V gene lookup returns CDR1 MGHRA and CDR2 YSYEKL. This CDR3 is 17 amino acids long. The CDR3 coding sequence is TGCGCCAGCAGCCAAAGGGTAATGGGACAGGGTGGAAACACCATATATTTT. It yields the protein CASSQRVMGQGGNTIYF.

The V and J genes are TRBV14 and TRBJ2-7; D is unclear. V gave up 1 base and J gave up 4 bases, with 14 bases separating them. Germline assignment: CDR1 SGHDN and CDR2 FVKESK. CDR3 size: 15 residues. The CDR3 coding sequence is TGTGCCAGCAGCCAAGGGCCGACACTCTCATACGAGCAGTACTTC. Its protein is CASSQGPTLSYEQYF.

In the case of this clone: Different DNA sequences within this sample yield the same CDR3. The CDR3, as DNA: TGTGCCAGCAGGACAGGGTCTCAGCCCCAGCATTTT. Amino acid sequence: CASRTGSQPQHF. V usage is TRBV28 and J usage is TRBJ1-5; 7 bases agree with TRBD1. In germline, CDR1 is MDHEN, CDR2 SYDVKM. The CDR3 runs 12 residues. V shed 6 bases, J shed 6 bases, and the junction held 2 bases outside the gene matches.

The chain links TRBV9 to TRBJ2-3; 7 bases fit TRBD1. The CDR3 contains 15 residues. CDR1 SGDLS and CDR2 YYNGEE come from the germline V gene. The V segment lost 7 bases and the J segment 0 bases; nucleotides outside the gene matches: 8. The CDR3 here is CASGGQVLSTDTQYF. CDR3 coding DNA: TGTGCCAGCGGAGGACAGGTGTTGAGCACAGATACGCAGTATTTT. The whole variable domain, remainder taken from reference TRBV9 and TRBJ2-3, is DSGVTQTPKHLITATGQRVTLRCSPRSGDLSVYWYQQSLDQGLQFLIQYYNGEERAKGNILERFSAQQFPDLHSELNLSSLELGDSALYFCASGGQVLSTDTQYFGPGTRLTVL.